Presented here are 28 T cell receptor beta chains from one specimen sequenced in a study of cytomegalovirus exposure and HLA in healthy donors. The PCR contained 60 Vbeta and 13 Jbeta primers. Profiling relied on immunoSEQ multiplex PCR, and the TCRdb table lists in-frame clones only, not all of them. The sample lists about 77,000 clones, nearly 80% seen once, with 4% to 5.5% in the top ten. The sequencing input was PBMCs. Source of these receptors: a man aged 35 to 55 in good health and CMV-seronegative.

The chain joins TRBV4-2 to TRBJ1-1; D is perhaps TRBD1 (6 bases). The V gene's germline CDR1 is LGHNA and CDR2 YNFKEQ. V gave up 0 bases and J gave up 0 bases, with 17 bases separating them. This CDR3 has 18 amino acids. The CDR3 bases are TGTGCCAGCAGCCAAGAACGGGCGGGGGCGGGCATGAACACTGAAGCTTTCTTT. Protein: CASSQERAGAGMNTEAFF.

This clone was seen a handful of times. The chain's CDR3 is CASNPGYNEQFF. The CDR3 DNA sequence: TGTGCCAGTAACCCAGGCTACAATGAGCAGTTCTTC. The rearrangement joins TRBV19 to TRBJ2-1; no definite D call. This CDR3 spans 12 amino acids. Germline lookup yields CDR1 LNHDA and CDR2 SQIVND (reference sequence). The V end lost 7 bases, the J end lost 3 bases, and 7 bases lay between the germline ends.

The chain employs TRBV7-9 and TRBJ1-2, with D possibly being TRBD1 (5 bases). The CDR3 consists of 16 residues. Germline V gives CDR1 SEHNR, CDR2 FQNEAQ (reference sequence). V was shortened by 5 bases and J by 4 bases, with 20 bases between the two germline ends. CDR3 nucleotides: TGTGCCAGCAGCGTAGGGGCATTGGAGGGTGGCTATGGCTACACCTTC. This translates into CASSVGALEGGYGYTF. The complete variable domain, with remaining parts taken from reference TRBV7-9 and TRBJ1-2, reads DTGVSQNPRHKITKRGQNVTFRCDPISEHNRLYWYRQTLGQGPEFLTYFQNEAQLEKSRLLSDRFSAERPKGSFSTLEIQRTEQGDSAMYLCASSVGALEGGYGYTFGSGTRLTVV.

A few counts support this clone. The chain links TRBV6-5 to TRBJ1-1, with 7 positions matching TRBD1. Trimming cost V 7 bases and J 0 bases; bases outside gene matches: 5. The V gene's germline CDR1 is MNHEY and CDR2 SVGAGI. This CDR3 region has 14 residues. The CDR3 DNA reads as TGTGCCAGCAATCTTGACAGGGTGAACACTGAAGCTTTCTTT. Translated: CASNLDRVNTEAFF.

The chain links TRBV5-4 to TRBJ2-7; 7 bases map to TRBD2. Germline lookup yields CDR1 SGHNT and CDR2 YYREEE (reference sequence). This CDR3 is built from 14 residues. V was clipped by 6 bases and J by 5 bases; unmatched bases: 11. The CDR3: CASTGLREGDEQYF. In nucleotides, the CDR3 is TGTGCCAGCACAGGTCTCAGGGAGGGTGACGAGCAGTACTTC.

This chain uses TRBV15 with TRBJ1-4, with D perhaps TRBD1 (6 bases). Germline V CDR1 and CDR2: LNHNV, YYDKDF (reference sequence). V shed 0 bases and J shed 7 bases, with 12 bases lying between them. This CDR3 comprises 15 residues. As DNA, the CDR3 is TGTGCCACCAGCAGAGACCCGGGACACAGTGAAAAACTGTTTTTT. Translating gives CATSRDPGHSEKLFF.

The rearrangement links TRBV5-1 to TRBJ2-1; 9 nucleotides agree with TRBD2. The length of the CDR3 is 15 residues. Trimming removed 4 bases from V and 3 bases from J; junction bases left unmatched: 5. Germline CDR1 reads SGHRS; CDR2 reads YFSETQ. DNA for the CDR3: TGCGCCAGCAGCCCGGGACTAGCAAACTACAATGAGCAGTTCTTC. Its protein is CASSPGLANYNEQFF.

The rearrangement links TRBV27 to TRBJ1-1, with 8 bases matching TRBD1. CDR1 is MNHEY, CDR2 SMNVEV, per germline (reference sequence). The CDR3 length is 14 residues. V lost 3 bases to trimming and J lost 1 base; unmatched junction nucleotides: 1. CDR3 protein: CASSFRGQNTEAFF. In DNA, the CDR3 is TGTGCCAGCAGTTTCAGGGGGCAGAACACTGAAGCTTTCTTT.

The chain combines TRBV30 with TRBJ2-7; 9 positions agree with TRBD2. Germline V lookup: CDR1 GTSNPN, CDR2 SVGIG (reference sequence). Trimming cost V 2 bases and J 3 bases; bases outside gene matches: 2. This CDR3 spans 13 amino acids. CDR3 in DNA: TGTGCCTGGAGTAAGACTAGCGGCTACGAGCAGTACTTC. Translated: CAWSKTSGYEQYF.

The rearrangement joins TRBV30 to TRBJ1-6; D may be TRBD1 (5 bases). Trimming removed 4 bases from V and 6 bases from J, with 10 bases in between. The length of the CDR3 is 13 residues. Germline V gives CDR1 GTSNPN, CDR2 SVGIG (reference sequence). The CDR3: CAWMGGFNSPLHF. The CDR3 DNA reads as TGTGCCTGGATGGGGGGGTTTAATTCACCCCTCCACTTT.

This clone showed up just once. The rearrangement links TRBV5-4 to TRBJ1-1; TRBD1 aligns across 7 bases. Germline loops: CDR1 SGHNT, CDR2 YYREEE (reference sequence). J lost 4 bases, V lost 0 bases, and 9 bases had no gene match. This CDR3 contains 16 residues. In DNA form, the CDR3 reads TGTGCCAGCAGCTTGGAGGTGGGAAGGGGGCTCACTGAAGCTTTCTTT. This sequence encodes CASSLEVGRGLTEAFF.

The chain is built from TRBV10-3 and TRBJ2-7, with TRBD2 identical over 11 bases. Per the germline V gene, CDR1 is ENHRY and CDR2 is SYGVKD. The J segment lost 6 bases and the V segment lost 8 bases, leaving 6 bases of the junction unmatched. CDR3 length equals 13 residues. The CDR3 DNA follows: TGTGCCATCTCGACTAGCGGGGCCCCCGAGCAGTACTTC. Its protein is CAISTSGAPEQYF.

This chain joins TRBV5-4 and TRBJ2-5; 8 nucleotides align to TRBD2. The end of the DNA aligns better with TRBJ2-7, so the J call may be wrong. Germline CDR1 and CDR2: SGHNT and YYREEE (reference sequence). The CDR3 consists of 15 residues. The CDR3 region has the DNA TGTGCCAGCAGCTTGGAGCGGGAGAGCTCCTACGAGCAGTACTTC. As protein: CASSLERESSYEQYF.

The chain carries TRBV7-3 and TRBJ2-7; TRBD2 matches 13 bases. This CDR3 comprises 16 residues. Trimming at V came to 1 base and at J to 2 bases, leaving 2 bases not matched to a gene. CDR1 and CDR2 from the germline V gene are SGHTA and FQGTGA. In nucleotides, the CDR3 is TGTGCCAGCAGCTTAATTGGGACTAGCGGGACCTACGAGCAGTACTTC. Translation gives CASSLIGTSGTYEQYF.

Regarding this clone: The sample holds other DNA sequences that translate to the same CDR3. The CDR3 reads CASSIRGTGELFF. CDR3 nucleotides: TGTGCCAGTAGTATTCGGGGCACCGGGGAGCTGTTTTTT. This chain connects TRBV19 to TRBJ2-2, with a tentative D call TRBD2 (5 bases). Germline V gene lookup returns CDR1 LNHDA and CDR2 SQIVND (reference sequence). V dropped 3 bases and J dropped 4 bases, with 6 bases sitting between them. This CDR3 is 13 amino acids long.

V is TRBV29-1 and J is TRBJ1-1; TRBD1 agrees at 8 bases. V lost 7 bases to trimming and J lost 6 bases; unmatched junction nucleotides: 13. Germline V gene sequence: CDR1 SQVTM, CDR2 ANQGSEA. The CDR3 extends over 14 amino acids. The CDR3 nucleotides are TGCAGCGCCCGGATAACAGGGGGGAAGGCTGAAGCTTTCTTT. This translates into CSARITGGKAEAFF.

The CDR3 spells CASSQDLGLGETQYF. CDR3 nucleotide sequence: TGTGCCAGCAGCCAAGATTTGGGCCTGGGAGAGACCCAGTACTTC. This chain connects TRBV14 to TRBJ2-5; D remains unclear. CDR1 SGHDN and CDR2 FVKESK come from the germline V gene. V lost 0 bases, J lost 4 bases, and 12 bases lay in between. The CDR3 is 15 amino acids.

The rearrangement uses TRBV28 and TRBJ1-2; TRBD1 agrees at 9 bases. Germline CDR1 and CDR2: MDHEN and SYDVKM. The CDR3 consists of 17 residues. J was trimmed by 0 bases and V by 5 bases; bases with no gene match: 10. For the CDR3, the DNA is TGTGCCAGCAGTATGGGGACAGGGAAGTCGTCTAACTATGGCTACACCTTC. Protein sequence: CASSMGTGKSSNYGYTF.

The chain combines TRBV28 with TRBJ2-7; 10 bases agree with TRBD2. The CDR3 is made up of 16 amino acids. Germline V gene data show CDR1 as MDHEN and CDR2 as SYDVKM. Trimming removed 2 bases from V and 1 base from J; junction bases left unmatched: 5. Written as DNA, the CDR3 is TGTGCCAGCAGTTTAGGGGGGACTAGCGTTTCCTACGAGCAGTACTTC. This encodes CASSLGGTSVSYEQYF.

This chain uses TRBV19 with TRBJ1-1; TRBD1 might be the D (6 bases). CDR1 LNHDA and CDR2 SQIVND come from the germline V gene (reference sequence). Trimming removed 9 bases at V and 1 base at J, with 15 bases between. The CDR3 totals 14 residues. CDR3 nucleotides: TGTGCCAGCAGCTCAGGACAGCCGAACACTGAAGCTTTCTTT. Translated, it gives CASSSGQPNTEAFF.

This chain connects TRBV28 to TRBJ1-3, with 10 bases aligning to TRBD1. Germline V lookup: CDR1 MDHEN, CDR2 SYDVKM. The CDR3 loop spans 19 amino acids. J gave up 0 bases and V 1 base, and 9 bases lay outside the gene matches. The CDR3, as DNA: TGTGCCAGCAGTTTATCAATGGGGACAGGGGTCGGCTCTGGAAACACCATATATTTT. Protein: CASSLSMGTGVGSGNTIYF.

The chain links TRBV6-1 to TRBJ1-5, with 8 bases identical to TRBD1. Germline V lookup: CDR1 MNHNS, CDR2 SASEGT. There are 15 residues in the CDR3. With 5 bases clipped from V and 2 bases from J, the junction kept 5 bases outside the gene matches. The CDR3 reads CASSIPGQGNQPQHF. The CDR3 nucleotides are TGTGCCAGCAGTATACCGGGACAGGGCAATCAGCCCCAGCATTTT.

This clone was recorded once. The chain combines TRBV4-1 with TRBJ2-2, with 9 bases matching TRBD1. V lost 3 bases to trimming and J lost 5 bases; unmatched junction nucleotides: 7. CDR3 length: 16 residues. Germline V CDR1 and CDR2: MGHRA, YSYEKL. The CDR3: CASSQPLGQGTGELFF. The DNA of the CDR3 is TGCGCCAGCAGCCAGCCCCTGGGACAGGGAACCGGGGAGCTGTTTTTT.

Note on this clone: A read error may produce the germline difference seen at one junction end. V and J are TRBV7-7 and TRBJ2-2, with D hard to call. Germline V gene data show CDR1 as SSHAT and CDR2 as FNYEAQ (reference sequence). CDR3 length: 14 residues. In DNA, the CDR3 is TGTGCTAGCAGCCGAGAAGAGAACACCGGGGAGCTGTTTTTT. Protein: CASSREENTGELFF.

Only one count was recorded for this clone. V usage is TRBV7-9 and J usage is TRBJ2-1; D may be TRBD2 (5 bases). V shed 0 bases and J shed 5 bases, with 11 bases lying between them. The CDR3 sequence is 15 residues long. Germline CDR1 and CDR2: SEHNR and FQNEAQ (reference sequence). The CDR3 DNA sequence: TGTGCCAGCAGCTTAGCGCTACGGGGTAACAATGAGCAGTTCTTC. Its translation: CASSLALRGNNEQFF.

The chain joins TRBV28 to TRBJ1-2; no clear D gene. The V gene lost 5 bases and the J gene lost 4 bases, with 14 bases spanning the gap. CDR3 length equals 14 residues. The germline V gene has CDR1 MDHEN and CDR2 SYDVKM. The CDR3 reads CASSRSGVSYGYTF. CDR3 sequence (DNA): TGTGCCAGCAGTCGCTCGGGAGTCTCCTATGGCTACACCTTC.

This clone was found a few times. J is TRBJ2-1 and V is TRBV7-9; D possibly corresponds to TRBD1 (5 bases). In germline, CDR1 is SEHNR, CDR2 FQNEAQ (reference sequence). The V end was cut by 1 base, the J end by 15 bases, with 10 bases between. This CDR3 has 11 amino acids. CDR3 loop: CASSLEGQRFF. CDR3 bases: TGTGCCAGCAGCTTAGAGGGGCAGAGGTTCTTC.

The chain carries TRBV28 and TRBJ1-2; D is perhaps TRBD1 (5 bases). The V end lost 5 bases, the J end lost 0 bases, and 13 bases lay between the germline ends. The CDR3 runs to 15 residues. The germline V gene has CDR1 MDHEN and CDR2 SYDVKM. The CDR3 DNA follows: TGTGCCAGCAGTGGGGCGGACGCAGCTAACTATGGCTACACCTTC. Its protein product is CASSGADAANYGYTF.